This T cell receptor (beta chain) was found in a study of early T cells in non-severe SARS-CoV-2 infection. Across the study: Chains from this unsorted whole-blood bulk RNA could not be paired. Findings and limits, study-wide: VDJdb-based annotation leaned toward anti-spike CD8 responses and missed private and CD4 specificities.

This clonotype was observed at least ten times. As yet, its antigen is unknown. V gave up 4 bases and J gave up 0 bases, with 8 bases separating them. The length of the CDR3 is 13 residues. Germline V CDR1 and CDR2: SQVTM, ANQGSEA. Unique molecular identifier tags were affixed to discrete cDNA molecules. TCRdb re-called the 5' RACE reads with MiXCR, one entry per CDR3 protein. Altogether some 29,000 distinct CDR3 sequences are present, around 5.1% being singletons, with the ten largest covering about 10%. The sample consisted of whole blood. The receptor was isolated from an adult who was a healthcare worker with PCR-confirmed SARS-CoV-2 infection or an uninfected control (not recorded which). V usage is TRBV29-1 and J usage is TRBJ2-3; D is unresolved. CDR3 sequence reads: CSVAFFSTDTQYF. As DNA, the CDR3 is TGCAGCGTTGCCTTTTTTAGCACAGATACGCAGTATTTT.